A single sample gave rise to the 14 T cell receptor beta chains below, sequenced in a study of blood T cell repertoires in COVID-19. Clones were read by immunoSEQ multiplex PCR, and TCRdb kept only the in-frame ones, dropping some. Among about 60,000 clones listed, roughly 85% were seen once. The specimen sequenced was peripheral blood. The receptors originated from a human donor in a cohort sampled during active COVID-19.

This chain links TRBV27 with TRBJ1-3; D uncertain. V lost 6 bases and J lost 4, with 13 bases in between. CDR1 is MNHEY and CDR2 is SMNVEV in the germline V gene (reference sequence). The CDR3 runs to 14 residues. CDR3 residues: CASSSPGSGNTIYF. CDR3 in DNA: TGTGCCAGCAGCTCGCCCGGTTCGGGAAACACCATATATTTT.

This chain joins TRBV6-6 and TRBJ1-4; D gene uncertain. CDR1 is MNHNY and CDR2 is SVGAGI in the germline V gene (reference sequence). CDR3 length: 13 residues. Deletions cut 6 bases from V and 4 bases from J, with 9 bases between. The CDR3 coding sequence is TGTGCCAGCAGCCCCTCGGGTAATGAAAAACTGTTTTTT. Residues: CASSPSGNEKLFF.

This clone was seen more than once but under ten times. The V call is TRBV12-3 or TRBV12-4, the J call TRBJ1-1; 7 bases map to TRBD1. The trim removed 6 bases at V and 0 bases at J, leaving 1 base unmatched. The CDR3 sequence is 13 residues long. The CDR3 protein is CASRTGLNTEAFF. In nucleotides, the CDR3 is TGTGCCAGCAGGACAGGGTTGAACACTGAAGCTTTCTTT.

The chain carries TRBV6-5 and TRBJ1-1; no clear D. The CDR3 runs to 13 residues. Germline CDR1 MNHEY, CDR2 SVGAGI. Between the trimmed V and J ends, which lost 2 bases and 5 bases, there was a span of 9 bases. Written as DNA, the CDR3 is TGTGCCAGCAGTTACACCACCGGGACTGAAGCTTTCTTT. Protein product: CASSYTTGTEAFF.

This clone turned up a few times. The gene calls are TRBV7-9 and TRBJ1-1; 9 bases fit TRBD1. The V gene's germline CDR1 is SEHNR and CDR2 FQNEAQ (reference sequence). The CDR3 totals 17 residues. Trimming cost V 3 bases and J 1 base; bases outside gene matches: 9. This chain's CDR3 is CASSLGTGFVGNTEAFF. The CDR3 bases are TGTGCCAGCAGCTTGGGGACAGGGTTTGTAGGGAACACTGAAGCTTTCTTT.

The gene calls are TRBV4-1 and TRBJ2-2; possibly TRBD2 for D (5 bases). This CDR3 has 15 amino acids. V was cut by 4 bases and J by 0 bases, with 9 bases left in between. Germline CDR1 and CDR2: MGHRA and YSYEKL. Here the CDR3 DNA reads TGCGCCAGCAGCCGAGCGGACTCGAACACCGGGGAGCTGTTTTTT. Protein: CASSRADSNTGELFF.

The V gene is TRBV7-6, the J gene TRBJ1-6, with 11 bases lining up with TRBD1. The CDR3 length is 15 residues. The V and J ends lost 5 bases and 6 bases, in that order; junction bases with no gene match: 3. Germline V gene data show CDR1 as SGHVS and CDR2 as FNYEAQ. The CDR3 region has the DNA TGTGCCAGCAGCAGCGGACAGGGGGCTAATTCACCCCTCCACTTT. It encodes CASSSGQGANSPLHF.

The chain carries TRBV5-6 and TRBJ2-1; D uncertain. CDR3 length: 15 residues. V was shortened by 6 bases and J by 0 bases, with 13 bases between the two germline ends. Germline V gene data show CDR1 as SGHDT and CDR2 as YYEEEE. The CDR3 region has the DNA TGTGCCAGCACCTCCGTCCCGAGCTCCTACAATGAGCAGTTCTTC. Its translation: CASTSVPSSYNEQFF.

This rearrangement joins TRBV11-3 to TRBJ2-7, with 10 bases identical to TRBD1. The junction had 6 bases not matched to a gene; V was cut back by 5 bases and J by 5 bases. The CDR3 is 14 residues long. CDR1 and CDR2 from the germline V gene are SGHNT and YENEEA. The CDR3 DNA reads as TGTGCCAGCAGCCCTAGGGACAGGGGTAACGAGCAGTACTTC. Its translation is CASSPRDRGNEQYF.

The chain has TRBV19 and TRBJ2-6; the match to TRBD1 covers 12 bases. This CDR3 is 17 amino acids long. Germline-derived CDR1 and CDR2 are LNHDA and SQIVND (reference sequence). The J segment lost 3 bases and the V segment lost 7 bases, leaving 7 bases of the junction unmatched. This CDR3 is CASTIGTGGSGANVLTF. In DNA form, the CDR3 reads TGTGCCAGTACTATCGGGACAGGGGGCAGTGGGGCCAACGTCCTGACTTTC. Based on the CDR3 plus reference TRBV19 and TRBJ2-6, the full variable domain is DGGITQSPKYLFRKEGQNVTLSCEQNLNHDAMYWYRQDPGQGLRLIYYSQIVNDFQKGDIAEGYSVSREKKESFPLTVTSAQKNPTAFYLCASTIGTGGSGANVLTFGAGSRLTVL.

This clone was detected only a few times. V is TRBV7-3 and J is TRBJ1-6; D not certain. In germline, CDR1 is SGHTA, CDR2 FQGTGA. V lost 2 bases and J 9 bases, leaving 14 bases between the germline ends. This CDR3 contains 15 residues. In nucleotides, the CDR3 is TGTGCCAGCAGCTTAGGCACAGCCAACCTTTCACCCCTCCACTTT. Encoded protein: CASSLGTANLSPLHF. Using reference TRBV7-3 and TRBJ1-6 for the parts outside the CDR3, the full variable domain is GAGVSQTPSNKVTEKGKYVELRCDPISGHTALYWYRQSLGQGPEFLIYFQGTGAADDSGLPNDRFFAVRPEGSVSTLKIQRTERGDSAVYLCASSLGTANLSPLHFGNGTRLTVT.

The chain has TRBV6-5 and TRBJ1-5; TRBD1 might be the D (6 bases). V shed 5 bases and J shed 4 bases, with 12 bases lying between them. The CDR3 sequence is 14 residues long. Per germline, CDR1 MNHEY and CDR2 SVGAGI. CDR3 bases: TGTGCCAGCAGTAACATGGGGGCGAATCAGCCCCAGCATTTT. Its protein is CASSNMGANQPQHF.

This clone was seen a single time. The chain recombines TRBV6-5 with TRBJ1-6; 8 nucleotides agree with TRBD1. Germline CDR1 reads MNHEY; CDR2 reads SVGAGI. CDR3 size: 14 residues. Germline trimming cut 6 bases from V and 9 bases from J; bases unmatched to any gene: 7. CDR3: CASRPRQGSSPLHF. The CDR3 nucleotides read TGTGCCAGCAGACCCCGACAGGGGAGTTCACCCCTCCACTTT.

This sequence joins TRBV6-5 and TRBJ2-2; 8 bases map to TRBD1. V gave up 10 bases and J gave up 6 bases; unmatched junction bases: 10. CDR1 MNHEY and CDR2 SVGAGI come from the germline V gene. This CDR3 has 14 amino acids. As DNA, the CDR3 is TGTGCCACTTACAGGGGGGCGCCCCCCGGGGAGCTGTTTTTT. Protein sequence: CATYRGAPPGELFF.